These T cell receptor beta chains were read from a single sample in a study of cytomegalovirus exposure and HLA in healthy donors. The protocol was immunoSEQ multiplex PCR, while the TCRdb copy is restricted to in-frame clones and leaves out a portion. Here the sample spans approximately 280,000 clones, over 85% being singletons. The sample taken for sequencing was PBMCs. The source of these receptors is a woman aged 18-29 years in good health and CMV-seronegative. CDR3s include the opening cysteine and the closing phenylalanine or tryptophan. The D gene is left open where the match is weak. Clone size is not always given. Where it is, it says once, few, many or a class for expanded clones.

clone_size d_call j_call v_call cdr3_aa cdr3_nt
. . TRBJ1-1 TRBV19 CASSPWGGNTEAFF TGTGCCAGTAGCCCTTGGGGGGGGAACACTGAAGCTTTCTTT
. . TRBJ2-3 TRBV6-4 CASSAEGGADTQYF TGTGCCAGCAGTGCAGAGGGCGGGGCAGATACGCAGTATTTT
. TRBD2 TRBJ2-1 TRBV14 CASSQDIAGSSYNEQFF TGTGCCAGCAGCCAAGATATAGCGGGGAGCTCCTACAATGAGCAGTTCTTC
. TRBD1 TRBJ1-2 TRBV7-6 CASSLAQGAFGGYTF TGTGCCAGCAGCTTAGCCCAGGGGGCATTTGGGGGCTACACCTTC
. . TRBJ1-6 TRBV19 CASSIGEALGNNSPLHF TGTGCCAGTAGTATAGGGGAGGCCCTGGGAAATAATTCACCCCTCCACTTT
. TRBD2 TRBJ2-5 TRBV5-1 CASSTGLAGGPETQYF TGCGCCAGCAGCACCGGACTAGCGGGGGGGCCAGAGACCCAGTACTTC
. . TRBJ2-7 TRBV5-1 CASSFSGSYEQYF TGCGCCAGCAGCTTCTCGGGATCCTACGAGCAGTACTTC
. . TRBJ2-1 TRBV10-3 CAISDQQDYNEQFF TGTGCCATCAGTGACCAACAGGACTACAATGAGCAGTTCTTC
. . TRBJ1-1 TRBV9 CASSVEAAALKAFF TGTGCCAGCAGCGTAGAGGCAGCGGCTCTCAAAGCTTTCTTT
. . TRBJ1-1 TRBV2 CASSTSWANTEAFF TGTGCCAGCAGCACAAGTTGGGCGAACACTGAAGCTTTCTTT
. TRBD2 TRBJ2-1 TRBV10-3 CAISEGRGTTQFF TGTGCCATCAGTGAAGGTCGTGGGACTACACAGTTCTTC
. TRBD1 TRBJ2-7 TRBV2 CASSTTFGTGSYEQYF TGTGCCAGCAGTACCACCTTCGGGACAGGGTCCTACGAGCAGTACTTC
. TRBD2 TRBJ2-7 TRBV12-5 CASGLVVLAGSSYEQYF TGTGCTAGTGGTTTGGTAGTTCTAGCGGGTAGTTCCTACGAGCAGTACTTC
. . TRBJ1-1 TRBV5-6 CASSRQRHTEAFF TGTGCCAGCAGCAGACAGAGGCACACTGAAGCTTTCTTT
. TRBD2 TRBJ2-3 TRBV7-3 CASSRTSGLTDTQYF TGTGCCAGCAGTAGGACTAGCGGGCTAACAGATACGCAGTATTTT
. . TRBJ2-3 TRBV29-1 CSPTRRGTAYTQYF TGCAGCCCTACCCGACGGGGGACAGCTTATACGCAGTATTTT
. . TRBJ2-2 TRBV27 CASRFLRETGELFF TGTGCCAGCAGATTTTTACGGGAAACCGGGGAGCTGTTTTTT
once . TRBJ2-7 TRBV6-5 CASNSGSTWQYF TGTGCCAGCAATTCAGGATCTACGTGGCAGTACTTC
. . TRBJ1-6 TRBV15 CATSTSTYNSPLHF TGTGCCACCAGCACCAGTACCTATAATTCACCCCTCCACTTT
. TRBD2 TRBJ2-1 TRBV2 CASTGTSGASYNEQFF TGTGCCAGCACCGGGACTAGCGGGGCTTCCTACAATGAGCAGTTCTTC
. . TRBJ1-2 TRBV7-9 CASSLAAGLYGYTF TGTGCCAGCAGCTTAGCAGCAGGACTCTATGGCTACACCTTC
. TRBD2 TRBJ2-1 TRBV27 CASSFRDYYNEQFF TGTGCCAGCAGTTTTCGGGACTACTACAATGAGCAGTTCTTC
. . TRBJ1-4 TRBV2 CASSVGEQGGEKLFF TGTGCCAGCAGTGTTGGGGAACAGGGTGGCGAAAAACTGTTTTTT